Below are 25 T cell receptor beta chains sequenced from a single sample in a study of blood T cell repertoires in COVID-19. Libraries were prepared by immunoSEQ multiplex PCR; TCRdb keeps only in-frame clonotypes and omits some of them. This table holds some 120,000 clones, about 88% found once. Specimen: peripheral blood. The receptors originated from a man aged 40-49 years with acute or convalescent COVID-19.

The chain links TRBV9 to TRBJ2-2, with 7 bases fitting TRBD1. Germline CDR1 reads SGDLS; CDR2 reads YYNGEE. J lost 7 bases, V lost 0 bases, and 12 bases had no gene match. CDR3 size: 17 residues. CDR3 residues: CASSVGVYRGADGELFF. CDR3 nucleotides: TGTGCCAGCAGCGTAGGGGTGTACAGGGGCGCAGACGGGGAGCTGTTTTTT.

The chain joins TRBV6-6 to TRBJ2-1; TRBD2 agrees at 8 bases. There are 15 residues in the CDR3. Germline CDR1 and CDR2: MNHNY and SVGAGI (reference sequence). V lost 2 bases, J lost 4 bases, and 4 bases stayed unmatched. Written as DNA, the CDR3 is TGTGCCAGCAGTTACGGGTTAGCGGGGTACAATGAGCAGTTCTTC. Its translation: CASSYGLAGYNEQFF.

This chain links TRBV6-5 with TRBJ2-7; maybe TRBD2 (5 bases). V lost 6 bases to trimming and J lost 4 bases, with 19 bases between them. The CDR3 totals 15 residues. CDR1 MNHEY and CDR2 SVGAGI come from the germline V gene. The CDR3 DNA reads TGTGCCAGCAGAGAGCGACTCGGGCGGGCATACGAGCAGTACTTC. It encodes CASRERLGRAYEQYF.

The chain joins TRBV19 to TRBJ2-4, with 7 bases fitting TRBD2. The CDR3 runs 16 residues. The V gene's germline CDR1 is LNHDA and CDR2 SQIVND (reference sequence). V dropped 5 bases and J dropped 0; count of bases not matched to a gene: 7. This chain's CDR3 is CASSSRGDLAKNIQYF. The CDR3 DNA follows: TGTGCCAGTAGTTCCCGGGGGGATTTAGCCAAAAACATTCAGTACTTC.

A single count supports this clone. The chain joins TRBV7-9 to TRBJ2-7; 9 positions agree with TRBD1. This CDR3 region has 13 residues. Germline CDR1 reads SEHNR; CDR2 reads FQNEAQ (reference sequence). The V and J ends lost 0 bases and 6 bases, in that order; junction bases with no gene match: 0. This chain's CDR3 is CASSLADRGEQYF. The CDR3 DNA sequence: TGTGCCAGCAGCTTAGCGGACAGGGGCGAGCAGTACTTC.

This clone was picked up one time. The J gene is TRBJ2-3, the V gene TRBV18, with D maybe TRBD1 (6 bases). The CDR3 sequence is 13 residues long. CDR1 KGHSH and CDR2 LQKENI come from the germline V gene. The ends were cut back, 3 bases at V and 7 bases at J, with 11 bases in the middle. The CDR3 sequence: CASSPLQGNTQYF. The CDR3 DNA is TGTGCCAGCTCACCGCTTCAGGGGAATACGCAGTATTTT.

The chain couples TRBV28 to TRBJ1-4; the D gene is possibly TRBD1 (5 bases). The CDR3 is 14 residues long. Trimming took 2 bases from V and 8 from J, leaving 12 bases between them. The germline CDR1 and CDR2 sequences are MDHEN and SYDVKM. In nucleotides, the CDR3 is TGTGCCAGCAGTTTACTGCAGGGATGGGAAAAACTGTTTTTT. Residues: CASSLLQGWEKLFF.

This clone has just a few counts. The chain uses TRBV2 and TRBJ2-5; D gene uncertain. Trimming cost V 5 bases and J 2 bases, with 3 bases left between them. Looked up from germline, CDR1 is SNHLY and CDR2 is FYNNEI. CDR3 size: 11 residues. CDR3 protein: CASSSQETQYF. The CDR3 DNA reads TGTGCCAGCAGTTCTCAAGAGACCCAGTACTTC.

This clone came up once. This chain links TRBV2 with TRBJ1-6; TRBD1 is a possible D gene (6 bases). CDR3 length: 13 residues. V dropped 5 bases and J dropped 7 bases, with 9 bases sitting between them. Looked up from germline, CDR1 is SNHLY and CDR2 is FYNNEI. The chain's CDR3 is CASSQQGNSPLHF. CDR3 coding DNA: TGTGCCAGCAGTCAACAGGGCAATTCACCCCTCCACTTT.

The V gene is TRBV29-1, the J gene TRBJ1-4; 7 nucleotides align to TRBD1. The V and J ends lost 7 bases and 4 bases, in that order; junction bases with no gene match: 6. Germline V gene sequence: CDR1 SQVTM, CDR2 ANQGSEA. This CDR3 is built from 13 residues. The CDR3 region is CSERGQRNEKLFF. The CDR3 bases are TGCAGCGAAAGGGGACAGCGTAATGAAAAACTGTTTTTT.

V gene TRBV18 combines with J gene TRBJ1-4, with D tentatively TRBD1 (5 bases). With 3 bases removed from V and 6 bases from J, the gap between germline ends came to 17 bases. Germline CDR1 reads KGHSH; CDR2 reads LQKENI. The CDR3 covers 16 residues. CDR3 in amino acids: CASSPGTLEAYEKLFF. The CDR3 nucleotides read TGTGCCAGCTCACCCGGGACTCTGGAGGCATATGAAAAACTGTTTTTT.

To note about this clone: The junction and the germline gene differ at one end; a read error may be behind it. The rearrangement joins TRBV27 to TRBJ2-1, with D perhaps TRBD2 (7 bases). The CDR3 length is 16 residues. CDR1 is MNHEY and CDR2 is SMNVEV in the germline V gene (reference sequence). CDR3 sequence: CASRFSGGPVNNEQFF. DNA of the CDR3: TGTGCCAGCCGTTTCTCCGGGGGGCCTGTCAACAATGAGCAGTTCTTC.

CDR3 region: CASSPTDGLEKLFF. Here the CDR3 DNA reads TGTGCCAGCAGCCCCACAGACGGACTCGAAAAACTGTTTTTT. This chain connects TRBV14 to TRBJ1-4; no firm D call. Deletions cut 4 bases from V and 8 bases from J, with 14 bases between. The V gene's germline CDR1 is SGHDN and CDR2 FVKESK. The CDR3 covers 14 residues. Combining the CDR3 with reference TRBV14 and TRBJ1-4 gives the whole variable domain EAGVTQFPSHSVIEKGQTVTLRCDPISGHDNLYWYRRVMGKEIKFLLHFVKESKQDESGMPNNRFLAERTGGTYSTLKVQPAELEDSGVYFCASSPTDGLEKLFFGSGTQLSVL.

The rearrangement uses TRBV15 and TRBJ1-2; possible D gene TRBD1, 6 bases. CDR1 is LNHNV and CDR2 is YYDKDF in the germline V gene (reference sequence). This CDR3 region has 16 residues. The V end lost 1 base, the J end lost 4 bases, and 16 bases lay between the germline ends. The CDR3 region is CATSRAGPGVGYGYTF. CDR3 coding DNA: TGTGCCACCAGCAGAGCTGGGCCAGGGGTAGGCTATGGCTACACCTTC. The entire variable domain, with the rest obtained from reference TRBV15 and TRBJ1-2, is as follows: DAMVIQNPRYQVTQFGKPVTLSCSQTLNHNVMYWYQQKSSQAPKLLFHYYDKDFNNEADTPDNFQSRRPNTSFCFLDIRSPGLGDTAMYLCATSRAGPGVGYGYTFGSGTRLTVV.

The J gene is TRBJ2-7, the V gene TRBV2, with 14 bases matching TRBD2. This CDR3 region has 14 residues. CDR1 and CDR2 from the germline V gene are SNHLY and FYNNEI. V shed 6 bases and J 6 bases; nucleotides not matched to a gene: 4. CDR3 sequence reads: CASSGLAGGAEQYF. CDR3 nucleotides: TGTGCCAGCAGCGGACTAGCGGGAGGCGCCGAGCAGTACTTC.

The table lists this clone with a count of one. The chain combines TRBV29-1 with TRBJ1-2, with D unresolved. Germline values: CDR1 SQVTM, CDR2 ANQGSEA. The V end was cut by 5 bases, the J end by 2 bases, with 18 bases between. There are 15 residues in the CDR3. The CDR3 nucleotides are TGCAGCGTTCAAGGGTACACCGATATGAACTATGGCTACACCTTC. This encodes CSVQGYTDMNYGYTF. Complete variable domain (other parts from reference TRBV29-1 and TRBJ1-2): SAVISQKPSRDICQRGTSLTIQCQVDSQVTMMFWYRQQPGQSLTLIATANQGSEATYESGFVIDKFPISRPNLTFSTLTVSNMSPEDSSIYLCSVQGYTDMNYGYTFGSGTRLTVV.

The chain uses TRBV14 and TRBJ2-7; 10 bases map to TRBD1. This CDR3 contains 14 residues. The V and J ends lost 0 bases and 9 bases, in that order; junction bases with no gene match: 5. The V gene's germline CDR1 is SGHDN and CDR2 FVKESK. The CDR3, as DNA: TGTGCCAGCAGCCAAGATCTTGACAGGGGGCGGCAGTACTTC. It codes for CASSQDLDRGRQYF.

The chain has TRBV5-1 and TRBJ2-7; TRBD2 matches at 10 bases. Germline-derived CDR1 and CDR2 are SGHRS and YFSETQ. Germline trimming cut 4 bases from V and 4 bases from J; bases unmatched to any gene: 8. The CDR3 covers 15 residues. The CDR3 protein is CASSELGLASYEQYF. Written as DNA, the CDR3 is TGCGCCAGCAGCGAATTGGGACTAGCGAGTTACGAGCAGTACTTC.

The chain is built from TRBV5-8 and TRBJ1-6, with D possibly TRBD1 on 5 matching bases. The CDR3 is 17 residues long. The V end was cut by 1 base, the J end by 5 bases, with 16 bases between. Germline-derived CDR1 and CDR2 are SGHTS and YDEGEE. CDR3 protein: CASSLLPRGHNNSPLHF. The CDR3 DNA is TGTGCCAGCAGCTTGCTGCCTCGTGGACACAATAATTCACCCCTCCACTTT.

The rearrangement links TRBV6-5 to TRBJ2-5; D might be TRBD2 (5 bases). Germline lookup yields CDR1 MNHEY and CDR2 SVGAGI. The CDR3 has 12 amino acids. The CDR3 reads CSAGGLQETQYF. DNA of the CDR3: TGTTCTGCGGGTGGCCTCCAAGAGACCCAGTACTTC.

The V call is TRBV30, the J call TRBJ2-3, with 9 bases lining up with TRBD1. V was clipped by 2 bases and J by 4 bases; unmatched bases: 10. Germline CDR1 GTSNPN, CDR2 SVGIG (reference sequence). The CDR3 runs 16 residues. CDR3 coding DNA: TGTGCCTGGAGTAAATGGGGACAGGGTGGAGCAGATACGCAGTATTTT. It translates to CAWSKWGQGGADTQYF.

The V gene is TRBV19, the J gene TRBJ1-6, with 7 bases aligning to TRBD1. The J segment lost 10 bases and the V segment lost 6 bases, leaving 9 bases of the junction unmatched. The CDR3 length is 14 residues. Germline CDR1 and CDR2: LNHDA and SQIVND (reference sequence). In DNA, the CDR3 is TGTGCCAGTAGGATGGGACAGATTGGCTCACCCCTCCACTTT. This codes for CASRMGQIGSPLHF.

The V gene is TRBV27, the J gene TRBJ1-5; TRBD1 might be the D (5 bases). Germline V gene data show CDR1 as MNHEY and CDR2 as SMNVEV (reference sequence). The CDR3 is 14 residues long. V lost 0 bases and J lost 4, with 7 bases in between. Written as DNA, the CDR3 is TGTGCCAGCAGTTTATCCAGGGATAATCAGCCCCAGCATTTT. Translating gives CASSLSRDNQPQHF.

This sequence joins TRBV18 and TRBJ1-5, with TRBD1 as a possible D gene (6 bases). The V gene lost 3 bases and the J gene lost 5 bases, with 11 bases spanning the gap. Germline V CDR1 and CDR2: KGHSH, LQKENI. The CDR3 length is 14 residues. CDR3 in DNA: TGTGCCAGCTCACCTCAGGGGACCGATCAGCCCCAGCATTTT. Residues: CASSPQGTDQPQHF.

V usage is TRBV5-1 and J usage is TRBJ2-5; TRBD1 matches 8 bases. In germline, CDR1 is SGHRS, CDR2 YFSETQ. This CDR3 contains 15 residues. Trimming at V came to 1 base and at J to 4 bases, leaving 6 bases not matched to a gene. The CDR3: CASSLRPTGVETQYF. Written as DNA, the CDR3 is TGCGCCAGCAGCTTGAGGCCGACAGGGGTAGAGACCCAGTACTTC.